This is a list of T cell receptor beta chains from one sample in a study of T cells in localized non-small cell lung cancer. Sequencing used immunoSEQ multiplex PCR; TCRdb keeps in-frame clones, though not all of them. Of some 130,000 clones detected, more than 80% appear once; the ten largest clones hold about 1.5%. Sample: peripheral blood, taken before any cancer treatment. The source is a female donor over 55 with stage I lung adenocarcinoma. Each CDR3 is given without its conserved first and last residue. Each record gives: J gene, V gene, D gene, CDR3 protein. D genes are given only for firm matches.

J gene: TRBJ2-5
V gene: TRBV28
D gene: TRBD1
CDR3 protein: ASSLPQGASETQY

J gene: TRBJ2-7
V gene: TRBV7-2
D gene: TRBD2
CDR3 protein: ASSPVGSGRFHEQY

J gene: TRBJ2-1
V gene: TRBV7-9
D gene: TRBD2
CDR3 protein: ASSGTSGSNWDEQF

J gene: TRBJ2-7
V gene: TRBV5-1
D gene: .
CDR3 protein: ASSFRHSGYYEQY

J gene: TRBJ2-1
V gene: TRBV18
D gene: TRBD2
CDR3 protein: ASSLLDRRGLAGDNEQF

J gene: TRBJ1-1
V gene: TRBV30
D gene: .
CDR3 protein: AWSQDSNTEAF

J gene: TRBJ2-2
V gene: TRBV19
D gene: TRBD1
CDR3 protein: ASSPPTGGNTGELF

J gene: TRBJ2-3
V gene: TRBV27
D gene: .
CDR3 protein: ASGGDTQY

J gene: TRBJ2-2
V gene: TRBV5-1
D gene: .
CDR3 protein: ASSGGSSTGELF

J gene: TRBJ2-7
V gene: TRBV19
D gene: TRBD2
CDR3 protein: ASSVPSGATYEQY

J gene: TRBJ2-1
V gene: TRBV6-7
D gene: TRBD2
CDR3 protein: ASSRGRSGPRGGKQF

J gene: TRBJ2-7
V gene: TRBV6-6
D gene: .
CDR3 protein: ASSYLLGMGEQY

J gene: TRBJ1-1
V gene: TRBV7-3
D gene: .
CDR3 protein: ASSSTGTSEAF

J gene: TRBJ2-1
V gene: TRBV28
D gene: .
CDR3 protein: ASSPSEGSYNEQF

J gene: TRBJ1-5
V gene: TRBV28
D gene: .
CDR3 protein: ASRQGWEPQH

J gene: TRBJ2-7
V gene: TRBV5-5
D gene: TRBD1
CDR3 protein: ASSLIHGQGFDEQY

J gene: TRBJ1-1
V gene: TRBV28
D gene: .
CDR3 protein: ASTPDGRRGEAF

J gene: TRBJ2-3
V gene: TRBV28
D gene: TRBD2
CDR3 protein: ASSPPRAGGPTDTQY

J gene: TRBJ1-2
V gene: TRBV7-9
D gene: .
CDR3 protein: ASSLVAGNGYT

J gene: TRBJ2-7
V gene: TRBV10-3
D gene: TRBD2
CDR3 protein: AITPGGNYEQY

J gene: TRBJ1-5
V gene: TRBV5-6
D gene: .
CDR3 protein: ASSQQGISNQPQH

J gene: TRBJ2-7
V gene: TRBV7-9
D gene: TRBD1
CDR3 protein: ASSLAGTGGIAYEQY

J gene: TRBJ2-3
V gene: TRBV7-9
D gene: .
CDR3 protein: ASSVTSGADTQY

J gene: TRBJ2-5
V gene: TRBV11-2
D gene: TRBD2
CDR3 protein: ASSRSGRAVGETQY

J gene: TRBJ2-7
V gene: TRBV5-1
D gene: .
CDR3 protein: ASSLFRSYEQY

J gene: TRBJ1-4
V gene: TRBV7-3
D gene: .
CDR3 protein: ASSLAGAPNEKLF

J gene: TRBJ1-5
V gene: TRBV28
D gene: TRBD1
CDR3 protein: ASRLWTGDNQPQH

J gene: TRBJ2-6
V gene: TRBV5-1
D gene: .
CDR3 protein: ASSFGANVLT

J gene: TRBJ2-7
V gene: TRBV6-5
D gene: .
CDR3 protein: ASNEGREQY

J gene: TRBJ2-2
V gene: TRBV30
D gene: TRBD2
CDR3 protein: AWTFGGAGELF

J gene: TRBJ2-5
V gene: TRBV11-1
D gene: .
CDR3 protein: ASSVEAGETQY

J gene: TRBJ1-5
V gene: TRBV30
D gene: .
CDR3 protein: AWSSGSNQPQH